This T cell receptor (beta chain) came from a study of blood T cell repertoires in COVID-19. J was trimmed by 6 bases and V by 6 bases; bases with no gene match: 10. The CDR3 loop spans 15 amino acids. CDR1 is LNHNV and CDR2 is YYDKDF in the germline V gene (reference sequence). Using immunoSEQ multiplex PCR, the repertoire was profiled, and TCRdb retains in-frame clones only, with some absent. The sample lists over 10,000 clones; 75% to 90% were seen once. The chain recombines TRBV15 with TRBJ2-1, with 8 bases matching TRBD1. Sequences were obtained from peripheral blood. This sequence originates from a human donor in a cohort sampled during active COVID-19. The DNA of the CDR3 is TGTGCCACCAGGCGACCGGGACAGGTCTTCAATGAGCAGTTCTTC. Protein sequence: CATRRPGQVFNEQFF.